This T cell receptor beta chain appears in the sequencing data of a study of T-cell memory formation after mild COVID-19 (dated by TCRdb to the early 2020s). A note on the overall study: TCR sequence clusters from the two donors were found to be largely donor specific. In a couple of donors, T-cell clones that expanded and contracted after mild COVID-19 were followed by sequencing TCRalpha and TCRbeta repertoires longitudinally. The cohort was made up of two young adult volunteers, one female and one male, who were previously healthy.

Sequencing was performed on an Illumina NovaSeq 6000. Using 5'RACE with constant-segment primers, TCRalpha and TCRbeta cDNA libraries were constructed, with sample barcodes and unique molecular identifiers added in the process. RNA was extracted from every sample with Trizol reagent. Library amplification was performed in two PCR steps, and a second sample barcode and Illumina TruSeq adapters were introduced in the second step. Libraries were sequenced on an Illumina NovaSeq with 2 x 150 bp paired-end reads. The original methods were these. Reads were demultiplexed and collapsed into UMI-guided consensus sequences with migec v1.2.7. Using mixcr v2.1.11, UMI consensuses were aligned to TRA and TRB V and J templates and then assembled into clonotypes. A clonotype was counted as expanded or contracted only when both edgeR and NoisET called the clonotype significant, with the noise models trained on biological replicates. For edgeR calls, the thresholds were a false discovery rate-adjusted p below 0.01 and a log2 fold-change of 1. As an exploratory analysis of dynamics, max-normalized trajectories of the 1000 most abundant clonotypes were examined by PCA with hierarchical clustering. Separately sequenced CD4+ and CD8+ repertoires were used to assign a CD4 or CD8 phenotype to each responding clone. Through fastp at Q25 and MiXCR, TCRdb rebuilt clones from the public reads, retaining in-frame beta chains. CDR3 protein duplicates are merged, each entry listing the most common genes and DNA. The V and J calls come from TCRdb's annotation, not from the publication. In this sample the table shows 150,000 to 200,000 distinct CDR3 sequences, 20% to 25% of which occur a single time. The ten most abundant clones make up 23% of the sample.

On this clonotype itself: Its antigen is still unknown. Per-nucleotide qualities are absent, and no much larger clonotype sits a single base away.

Ficoll-Paque density gradient centrifugation was used to isolate PBMCs. Overall results and qualifications from the work: SARS-CoV-2 specificity was not confirmed for the second-wave clones peaking on day 37. The study included only a couple of mild cases, and larger cohorts that include severe cases with pre-infection samples were judged to be necessary. Some responding clones were detected in pre-infection memory, which suggested that pre-existing cross-reactive memory T cells had joined the SARS-CoV-2 response. Contracting CD4+ clones turned up mainly in the CM and EM memory subsets, whereas EMRA was where CD8+ clones were enriched. Clones contracting from day 15 to 85 had balanced CD4/CD8 phenotypes, while a second wave expanding from day 15 to 37 was biased towards CD4+.

The CDR3 runs 15 residues from the cysteine to the phenylalanine. Left in the record is the CDR3 DNA by itself, 45 bases read in frame from the first base. V lost 2 bases and J lost 0 bases; the stretch between them is 9 bases long. As encoded in the germline V gene, CDR1 is SGHTA while CDR2 is FQGTGA. The V and J genes are TRBV7-3 and TRBJ2-3; 6 matching bases give a weak D call of TRBD1. The sequence came from an adult woman who had mild COVID-19 (a few samples of this study predate the infection). The sample titles of this study are shuffled in the database, so cell type and time point are left out; the donor was told from shared clones. Material: PBMCs or a T cell subset sorted from them (not recorded which). The CDR3 loop reads CASSLGDMSTDTQYF. The nucleotide sequence is given as TGTGCCAGCAGCTTAGGGGACATGAGCACAGATACGCAGTATTTT. Outside the CDR3, residues come from the reference TRBV7-3 and TRBJ2-3 proteins, so the full variable domain is: GAGVSQTPSNKVTEKGKYVELRCDPISGHTALYWYRQSLGQGPEFLIYFQGTGAADDSGLPNDRFFAVRPEGSVSTLKIQRTERGDSAVYLCASSLGDMSTDTQYFGPGTRLTVL.